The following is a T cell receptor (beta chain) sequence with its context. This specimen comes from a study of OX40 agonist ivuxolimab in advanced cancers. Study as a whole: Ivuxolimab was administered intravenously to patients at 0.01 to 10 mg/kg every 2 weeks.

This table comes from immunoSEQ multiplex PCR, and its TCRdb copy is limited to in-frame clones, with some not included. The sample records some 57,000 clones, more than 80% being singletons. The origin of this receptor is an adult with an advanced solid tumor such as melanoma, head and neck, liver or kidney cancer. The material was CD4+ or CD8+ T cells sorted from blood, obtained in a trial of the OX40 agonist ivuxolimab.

The CDR3, as DNA: TGTGCCAGCTCACCCCCGAGCTCGGGGCCAAAAGAGACCCAGTACTTC. This gives the protein CASSPPSSGPKETQYF. The chain is built from TRBV18 and TRBJ2-5; either TRBD1 or TRBD2 may fit D (5 bases each). The CDR3 consists of 16 residues. V lost 3 bases and J 3 bases, leaving 17 bases between the germline ends. CDR1 is KGHSH and CDR2 is LQKENI in the germline V gene.